A single sample is the source of the 20 T cell receptor beta chains below, sequenced in a study of cytomegalovirus exposure and HLA in healthy donors. With 60 Vbeta and 13 Jbeta primers, the PCR was carried out. Profiled with immunoSEQ multiplex PCR; TCRdb holds only in-frame clones, not every one. Recorded for this sample: 200,000 to 250,000 clones. The sample was PBMCs. The receptors here all came from a woman aged 25 to 45 in good health and CMV-seropositive.

The genes are TRBV7-9 and TRBJ2-7; D remains ambiguous. The CDR3 runs to 12 residues. Trimming left V 4 bases short and J 3 bases short, with 7 bases between. Germline assignment: CDR1 SEHNR and CDR2 FQNEAQ (reference sequence). As DNA, the CDR3 is TGTGCCAGCAGCTCCACCGGCTACGAGCAGTACTTC. Protein product: CASSSTGYEQYF.

The chain combines TRBV7-2 with TRBJ2-4; D is possibly TRBD1 (5 bases). The CDR3 extends over 15 amino acids. V gave up 1 base and J gave up 7 bases, with 14 bases separating them. CDR1 is SGHTA and CDR2 is FQGNSA in the germline V gene. CDR3 DNA sequence: TGTGCCAGCAGCTTAGGGGGCAGGGAATGGAACATTCAGTACTTC. Its translation is CASSLGGREWNIQYF.

The chain employs TRBV9 and TRBJ2-1, with D hard to call. Trimming cost V 0 bases and J 0 bases, with 7 bases left between them. Germline assignment: CDR1 SGDLS and CDR2 YYNGEE. The CDR3 runs to 15 residues. Here the CDR3 reads CASSVDGDSYNEQFF. The DNA for the CDR3 is TGTGCCAGCAGCGTAGATGGAGACTCCTACAATGAGCAGTTCTTC.

The V gene is TRBV7-2, the J gene TRBJ1-1, with D perhaps TRBD1 (6 bases). This CDR3 region has 15 residues. Germline lookup yields CDR1 SGHTA and CDR2 FQGNSA. Trimming took off 5 bases at V and 3 bases at J, with 16 bases between the two ends. CDR3 residues: CASSTQQGGYTEAFF. The CDR3 region has the DNA TGTGCCAGCAGCACCCAACAGGGTGGCTACACTGAAGCTTTCTTT.

This chain connects TRBV18 to TRBJ1-1, with D perhaps matching TRBD1 (5 bases). Deletions cut 3 bases from V and 0 bases from J, with 11 bases between. Per germline, CDR1 KGHSH and CDR2 LQKENI. The CDR3 has 15 residues. The CDR3 region has the DNA TGTGCCAGCTCACCCTCGACAGAGATGAACACTGAAGCTTTCTTT. Translating gives CASSPSTEMNTEAFF.

The V gene is TRBV9, the J gene TRBJ1-2; the D is unclear. Germline CDR1 and CDR2: SGDLS and YYNGEE. Trimming cost V 4 bases and J 1 base, with 11 bases left between them. This CDR3 comprises 14 residues. The CDR3, as DNA: TGTGCCAGCAGCCCCCTGCGGATTAACTATGGCTACACCTTC. Translating it yields CASSPLRINYGYTF.

The CDR3 region is CASSPHGNTEAFF. As DNA, the CDR3 is TGTGCCAGCAGCCCCCACGGGAACACTGAAGCTTTCTTT. The V and J genes are TRBV9 and TRBJ1-1; D is unclear. The CDR3 runs 13 residues. The V end lost 4 bases, the J end lost 1 base, and 8 bases lay between the germline ends. The germline V gene encodes CDR1 SGDLS and CDR2 YYNGEE.

The V gene is TRBV18, the J gene TRBJ2-7, with 8 bases matching TRBD2. Germline trimming cut 3 bases from V and 6 bases from J; bases unmatched to any gene: 10. Germline-derived CDR1 and CDR2 are KGHSH and LQKENI. The CDR3 is 15 residues long. CDR3 residues: CASSPERESPGEQYF. As DNA, the CDR3 is TGTGCCAGCTCACCGGAGCGGGAGTCTCCCGGCGAGCAGTACTTC.

CDR3 residues: CASSRRDLVLSNYGYTF. The CDR3, as DNA: TGTGCCAGCAGCCGGAGGGACTTAGTTCTCTCGAACTATGGCTACACCTTC. This chain uses TRBV14 with TRBJ1-2, with D perhaps matching TRBD1 (5 bases). Trimming removed 4 bases at V and 2 bases at J, with 20 bases between. CDR1 is SGHDN and CDR2 is FVKESK in the germline V gene. CDR3 length: 17 residues. The full variable domain, its missing parts supplied by reference TRBV14 and TRBJ1-2, is EAGVTQFPSHSVIEKGQTVTLRCDPISGHDNLYWYRRVMGKEIKFLLHFVKESKQDESGMPNNRFLAERTGGTYSTLKVQPAELEDSGVYFCASSRRDLVLSNYGYTFGSGTRLTVV.

V gene TRBV7-9 combines with J gene TRBJ1-4; 7 bases agree with TRBD1. CDR1 is SEHNR and CDR2 is FQNEAQ in the germline V gene (reference sequence). Trimming removed 4 bases from V and 3 bases from J; junction bases left unmatched: 5. The CDR3 is made up of 15 amino acids. CDR3 in DNA: TGTGCCAGCAGCTCCCAAGGGACAGCTAATGAAAAACTGTTTTTT. Residues: CASSSQGTANEKLFF.

V is TRBV19 and J is TRBJ1-2; no clear D. CDR3 length: 13 residues. Germline V gene sequence: CDR1 LNHDA, CDR2 SQIVND (reference sequence). V shed 3 bases and J shed 10 bases, with 15 bases lying between them. CDR3: CASSIIRTDTYTF. The CDR3 DNA is TGTGCCAGTAGTATCATCAGGACTGACACCTACACCTTC.

The chain uses TRBV6-5 and TRBJ1-5; possible D gene TRBD1, 6 bases. The germline gives CDR1 MNHEY, CDR2 SVGAGI. Trimming cost V 5 bases and J 2 bases, with 13 bases left between them. CDR3 length: 15 amino acids. The chain's CDR3 is CASSPIEGGNQPQHF. The CDR3 bases are TGTGCCAGCAGTCCAATTGAGGGGGGCAATCAGCCCCAGCATTTT.

The V call is TRBV2, the J call TRBJ2-7; possible D gene TRBD1, 5 bases. The CDR3 extends over 14 amino acids. V was shortened by 3 bases and J by 1 base, with 10 bases between the two germline ends. Germline lookup yields CDR1 SNHLY and CDR2 FYNNEI. The CDR3 is CASSDETVSYEQYF. The DNA for the CDR3 is TGTGCCAGCAGTGACGAGACAGTATCCTACGAGCAGTACTTC.

V usage is TRBV19 and J usage is TRBJ2-3, with 7 bases that match TRBD1. The CDR3 is 13 amino acids. The J segment lost 6 bases and the V segment lost 7 bases, leaving 7 bases of the junction unmatched. Looked up from germline, CDR1 is LNHDA and CDR2 is SQIVND (reference sequence). The CDR3 DNA sequence: TGTGCCAGTACCACAGGGGCAGGGGATACGCAGTATTTT. As protein: CASTTGAGDTQYF.

The CDR3 region has the DNA TGTGCCAGCAGTGAAATGAGTACGCAGTATTTT. Its translation: CASSEMSTQYF. The V call is TRBV6-1, the J call TRBJ2-3; D call uncertain. Germline CDR1 is MNHNS and CDR2 is SASEGT. V dropped 2 bases and J dropped 8 bases, with 5 bases sitting between them. There are 11 residues in the CDR3.

V and J are TRBV19 and TRBJ1-1; D possibly corresponds to TRBD1 (6 bases). The CDR3 runs to 13 residues. Germline assignment: CDR1 LNHDA and CDR2 SQIVND (reference sequence). Trimming took off 10 bases at V and 5 bases at J, with 17 bases between the two ends. As DNA, the CDR3 is TGTGCCACCGAGGGGGTGAGTAAGACTGAAGCTTTCTTT. Protein sequence: CATEGVSKTEAFF.

The chain couples TRBV7-9 to TRBJ1-2; 11 bases line up with TRBD1. V lost 1 base, J lost 5 bases, and 12 bases stayed unmatched. Germline V gives CDR1 SEHNR, CDR2 FQNEAQ (reference sequence). This CDR3 spans 18 amino acids. The CDR3 region is CASSLGDRGSGGPYGYTF. CDR3 coding DNA: TGTGCCAGCAGCTTAGGGGACAGGGGGTCCGGAGGACCGTATGGCTACACCTTC.

This chain links TRBV15 with TRBJ2-1; no definite D call. CDR1 and CDR2 from the germline V gene are LNHNV and YYDKDF (reference sequence). This CDR3 is 13 amino acids long. V lost 0 bases and J 8 bases, leaving 8 bases between the germline ends. The CDR3 DNA is TGTGCCACCAGCAGAGATAGTGTGGATGAGCAGTTCTTC. It translates to CATSRDSVDEQFF. The whole variable domain, filled in from reference TRBV15 and TRBJ2-1, reads DAMVIQNPRYQVTQFGKPVTLSCSQTLNHNVMYWYQQKSSQAPKLLFHYYDKDFNNEADTPDNFQSRRPNTSFCFLDIRSPGLGDTAMYLCATSRDSVDEQFFGPGTRLTVL.

This chain joins TRBV5-4 and TRBJ2-5; D ambiguous. Germline CDR1 and CDR2: SGHNT and YYREEE (reference sequence). This CDR3 is built from 13 residues. With 1 base removed from V and 0 bases from J, the gap between germline ends came to 4 bases. CDR3 nucleotide sequence: TGTGCCAGCAGCTTGCGTTACCAAGAGACCCAGTACTTC. It translates to CASSLRYQETQYF.

This chain links TRBV7-9 with TRBJ2-7, with D unresolved. V gave up 1 base and J gave up 6 bases, with 4 bases separating them. Germline loops: CDR1 SEHNR, CDR2 FQNEAQ (reference sequence). The CDR3 has 11 residues. CDR3 sequence (DNA): TGTGCCAGCAGCTTAGTCAGCGAGCAGTACTTC. Its translation: CASSLVSEQYF.